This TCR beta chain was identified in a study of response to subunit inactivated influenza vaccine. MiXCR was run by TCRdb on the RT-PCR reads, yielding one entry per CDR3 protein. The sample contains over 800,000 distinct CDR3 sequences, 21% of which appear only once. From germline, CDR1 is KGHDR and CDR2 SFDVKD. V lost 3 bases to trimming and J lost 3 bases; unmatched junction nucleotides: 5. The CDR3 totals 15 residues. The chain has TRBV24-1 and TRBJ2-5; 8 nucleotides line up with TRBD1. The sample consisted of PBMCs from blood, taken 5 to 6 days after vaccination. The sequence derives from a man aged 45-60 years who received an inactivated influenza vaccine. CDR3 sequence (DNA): TGTGCCACCAGTGATCCCGGGACAGGAGAAGAGACCCAGTACTTC. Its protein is CATSDPGTGEETQYF.